These 9 T cell receptor beta chains were all obtained from the same sample, sequenced in a study of regulatory T cells in long-lasting Graves disease. Construction of TCR beta libraries relied on iRepertoire HTBI primers and on Arm-PCR targeting CDR3 regions. TCRdb processed the multiplex PCR reads anew with MiXCR; each CDR3 protein has one entry. The table records fewer than 600,000 distinct CDR3 sequences, roughly 23% of them present only once. Regarding time point: persistent/refractory GD, antithyroid drugs over 5 years with positive TRAb. The TCR library was prepared using RNA isolated from PBMCs. Specimen: peripheral blood mononuclear cells (PBMCs), collected when the disease was refractory, from a patient treated with antithyroid drugs. Receptors were obtained from a female donor with Graves disease.

This clonotype was seen repeatedly, ten times or more. This chain links TRBV12-3 or TRBV12-4 with TRBJ2-2; tentatively, D is TRBD1 (5 bases). This CDR3 spans 14 amino acids. The V and J ends lost 10 bases and 3 bases respectively, with 15 bases between them. The CDR3 region is CATQEQLDTGELFF. In nucleotides, the CDR3 is TGTGCCACACAGGAGCAATTGGACACCGGGGAGCTGTTTTTT.

The rearrangement links TRBV11-1 to TRBJ1-6, with D maybe TRBD1 (5 bases). CDR3 size: 16 residues. Per germline, CDR1 SGHAT and CDR2 FQDESV (reference sequence). V shed 0 bases and J shed 10 bases, with 16 bases lying between them. CDR3 sequence: CASSLAGAMRESPLHF. DNA of the CDR3: TGTGCCAGCAGCTTAGCCGGGGCAATGAGGGAATCACCCCTCCACTTT.

The V and J genes are TRBV2 and TRBJ2-2, with 7 bases lining up with TRBD1. CDR1 and CDR2 (germline): SNHLY, FYNNEI. V was pared by 7 bases and J by 6 bases, with 5 bases of the junction left unmatched. This CDR3 spans 13 amino acids. The CDR3 region is CASIGQGAGELFF. The CDR3 region has the DNA TGTGCCAGCATAGGCCAGGGGGCCGGGGAGCTGTTTTTT.

This chain connects TRBV12-3 or TRBV12-4 to TRBJ2-7, with D unresolved. The V end lost 8 bases, the J end lost 3 bases, and 8 bases lay between the germline ends. This CDR3 has 11 residues. CDR3 DNA: TGTGCCAGCGGAAGCTACTACGAGCAGTACTTC. Its translation is CASGSYYEQYF.

This chain links TRBV7-8 with TRBJ2-5, with D possibly TRBD2 on 6 matching bases. V gave up 5 bases and J gave up 2 bases, with 12 bases separating them. Per the germline V gene, CDR1 is SGHVS and CDR2 is FQNEAQ. The CDR3 totals 14 residues. The CDR3 region is CASSQAGYQETQYF. DNA for the CDR3: TGTGCCAGCAGCCAGGCGGGGTATCAAGAGACCCAGTACTTC.

The V call is TRBV18, the J call TRBJ1-3; D call uncertain. This CDR3 is 15 amino acids long. CDR1 and CDR2 from the germline V gene are KGHSH and LQKENI. V lost 6 bases, J lost 2 bases, and 14 bases lay in between. The CDR3 coding sequence is TGTGCCAGCTCCCAAGGGCCTAGAGCTGGAAACACCATATATTTT. Its protein is CASSQGPRAGNTIYF.

The chain joins TRBV13 to TRBJ2-3, with 11 bases that match TRBD2. Germline V gene sequence: CDR1 PRHDT, CDR2 FYEKMQ (reference sequence). The CDR3 runs to 20 residues. Trimming took 5 bases from V and 1 from J; bases not matched to a gene: 17. The CDR3 DNA follows: TGTGCCAGCAGCGCCCAAACTAGCGGGGGTCCCCGTTCCGGCACAGATACGCAGTATTTT. Its protein is CASSAQTSGGPRSGTDTQYF.

This clonotype was detected many times. The gene calls are TRBV12-3 or TRBV12-4 and TRBJ2-2; TRBD2 agrees at 7 bases. The CDR3 consists of 16 residues. Trimming cost V 5 bases and J 5 bases; bases outside gene matches: 11. CDR3 nucleotides: TGTGCCAGCAGTCCGGCGGCCCCCGGGAGGACCGGGGAGCTGTTTTTT. Residues: CASSPAAPGRTGELFF.

V gene TRBV30 combines with J gene TRBJ1-1; 7 nucleotides match TRBD1. Germline V CDR1 and CDR2: GTSNPN, SVGIG (reference sequence). Unmatched junction bases numbered 9, after V lost 4 bases and J lost 4 bases. The CDR3 length is 14 residues. The CDR3 bases are TGTGCCTGGAAGGCAGGGGGTTGGGCCACTGAAGCTTTCTTT. Translated, it gives CAWKAGGWATEAFF. The complete variable domain, with remaining parts taken from reference TRBV30 and TRBJ1-1, reads SQTIHQWPATLVQPVGSPLSLECTVEGTSNPNLYWYRQAAGRGLQLLFYSVGIGQISSEVPQNLSASRPQDRQFILSSKKLLLSDSGFYLCAWKAGGWATEAFFGQGTRLTVV.